This entry describes one TCR beta chain. No antigen is known for it. Peripheral blood was collected from the related graft donor on the marrow donation day. The table came from immunoSEQ multiplex PCR; TCRdb's copy has only in-frame clones and leaves some out. The sample lists 66,000 or so clones; 90% to 95% were seen once. This specimen comes from a study of T cells after posttransplantation cyclophosphamide. Study results and caveats: TRB overlap between skin or GI tissue T cells and blood was limited.

Germline lookup yields CDR1 SGHAT and CDR2 FQNNGV. This CDR3 has 13 amino acids. With 0 bases removed from V and 7 bases from J, the gap between germline ends came to 7 bases. This clonotype was sampled from a woman aged 25 to 45 in good health and a related stem cell transplant donor. Sequencing used PBMCs. The chain uses TRBV11-2 and TRBJ1-5; D call uncertain. The DNA for the CDR3 is TGTGCCAGCAGCTTAGACGGTAGGCAGCCCCAGCATTTT. Translating it yields CASSLDGRQPQHF.